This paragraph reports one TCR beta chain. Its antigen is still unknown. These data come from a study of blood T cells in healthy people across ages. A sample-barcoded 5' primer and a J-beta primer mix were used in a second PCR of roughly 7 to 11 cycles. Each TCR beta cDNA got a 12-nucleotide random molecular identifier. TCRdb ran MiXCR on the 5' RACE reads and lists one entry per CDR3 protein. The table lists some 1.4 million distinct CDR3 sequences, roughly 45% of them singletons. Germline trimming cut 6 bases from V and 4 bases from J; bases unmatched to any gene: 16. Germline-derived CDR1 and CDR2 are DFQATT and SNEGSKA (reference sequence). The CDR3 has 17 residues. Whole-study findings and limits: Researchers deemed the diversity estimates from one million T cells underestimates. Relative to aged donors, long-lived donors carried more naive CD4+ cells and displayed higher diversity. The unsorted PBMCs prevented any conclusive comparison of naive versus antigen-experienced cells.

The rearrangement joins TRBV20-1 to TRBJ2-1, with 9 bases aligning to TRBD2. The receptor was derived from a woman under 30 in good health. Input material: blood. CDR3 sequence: CSAHSPDSGGSYNEQFF. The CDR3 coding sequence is TGCAGTGCCCACTCCCCGGATAGCGGGGGCTCTTACAATGAGCAGTTCTTC.